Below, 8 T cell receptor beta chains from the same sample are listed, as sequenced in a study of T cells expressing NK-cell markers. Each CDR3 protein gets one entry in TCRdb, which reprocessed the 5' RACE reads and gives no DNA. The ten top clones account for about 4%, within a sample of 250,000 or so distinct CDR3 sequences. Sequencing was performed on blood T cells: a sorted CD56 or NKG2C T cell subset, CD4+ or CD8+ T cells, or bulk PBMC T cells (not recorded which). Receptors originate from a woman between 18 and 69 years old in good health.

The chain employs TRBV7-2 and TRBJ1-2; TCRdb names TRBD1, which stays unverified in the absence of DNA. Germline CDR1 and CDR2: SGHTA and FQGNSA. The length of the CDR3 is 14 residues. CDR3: CASSRDRANYGYTF.

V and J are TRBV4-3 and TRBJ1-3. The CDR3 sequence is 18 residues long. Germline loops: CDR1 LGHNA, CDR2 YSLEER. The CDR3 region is CASSQGTTSLSGGNTIYF.

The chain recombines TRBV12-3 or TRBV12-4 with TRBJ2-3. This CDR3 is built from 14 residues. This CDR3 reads CASSLWVSPDTQYF.

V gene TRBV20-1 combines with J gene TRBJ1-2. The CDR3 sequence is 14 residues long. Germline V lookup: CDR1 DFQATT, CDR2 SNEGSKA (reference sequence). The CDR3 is CSARRGSDLYGYTF.

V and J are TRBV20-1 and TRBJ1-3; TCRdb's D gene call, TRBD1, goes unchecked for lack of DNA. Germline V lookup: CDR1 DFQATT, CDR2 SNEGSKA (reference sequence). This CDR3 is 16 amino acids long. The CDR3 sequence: CSAAGRQGGSGNTIYF.

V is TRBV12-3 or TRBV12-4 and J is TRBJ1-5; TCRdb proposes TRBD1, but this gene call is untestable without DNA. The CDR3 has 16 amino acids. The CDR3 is CASSATGSLGYQPQHF.

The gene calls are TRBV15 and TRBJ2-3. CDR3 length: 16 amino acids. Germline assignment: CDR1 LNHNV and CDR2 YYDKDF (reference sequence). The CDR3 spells CATSRDIHRPTDTQYF.

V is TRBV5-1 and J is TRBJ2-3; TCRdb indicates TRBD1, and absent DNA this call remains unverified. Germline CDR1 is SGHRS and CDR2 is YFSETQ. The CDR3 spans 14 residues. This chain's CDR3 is CASSLWTGADTQYF.